This T cell receptor beta chain comes out of a study of radiotherapy plus CTLA-4 blockade in lung cancer. Study details: Objective response rate was 15% to 20%; disease control rate, around 33%. General study findings and limits: In blood, TCR clones derived from the tumor expanded after radiotherapy plus ipilimumab. Reports state that early shifts in blood T cell clones, with interferon-beta, best predicted response.

On this clone: As yet, its antigen is unknown.

TCRdb's copy holds only in-frame clones and misses some; the assay was immunoSEQ multiplex PCR. Among nearly 15,000 clones listed, approximately 76% were seen once. Receiving focal radiation plus CTLA-4 blockade with ipilimumab were patients who had chemo-refractory metastatic non-small-cell lung cancer. The CDR3 loop spans 14 amino acids. CDR1 and CDR2 from the germline V gene are SGHVS and FQNEAQ. Trimming took off 1 base at V and 7 bases at J, with 13 bases between the two ends. Material: peripheral blood, obtained from a patient treated with radiotherapy plus ipilimumab. This chain links TRBV7-8 with TRBJ2-5; the D gene is possibly TRBD2 (6 bases). This clonotype originated in a human donor with non-small cell lung cancer whose response to radiotherapy plus ipilimumab could not be evaluated. Written as DNA, the CDR3 is TGTGCCAGCAGCTTAGTCGAGACTAGGGGGACCCAGTACTTC. Translation: CASSLVETRGTQYF.